The next 24 T cell receptor beta chains were all read from a single sample in a study of shared clonotypes between healthy human individuals. Generated by immunoSEQ multiplex PCR, the TCRdb table keeps only in-frame clones and is missing some. The sample shows some 2,000,000 clones, more than 90% of them seen only once. Sample: naive CD4+ T cells sorted from blood. Subset here: CD45RA+ positively selected. The origin of the receptors is a man between 18 and 35 years old in good health.

The rearrangement uses TRBV7-2 and TRBJ2-5, with D possibly TRBD1 on 6 matching bases. Germline V CDR1 and CDR2: SGHTA, FQGNSA. The CDR3 consists of 14 residues. Between the trimmed V and J ends, which lost 2 bases and 6 bases, there was a span of 13 bases. CDR3 protein: CASSLRAGTQTQYF. In DNA, the CDR3 is TGTGCCAGCAGCTTAAGGGCAGGGACACAGACCCAGTACTTC.

Worth noting for this clone: This CDR3 is also generated by other DNA sequences in the sample. The genes are TRBV28 and TRBJ1-2; 8 nucleotides agree with TRBD1. This CDR3 has 15 residues. Germline assignment: CDR1 MDHEN and CDR2 SYDVKM. V shed 5 bases, J shed 5 bases, and the junction held 10 bases outside the gene matches. CDR3 in DNA: TGTGCCAGCAGTCTTACAGGACAGGGAGGATATGGCTACACCTTC. Amino acids: CASSLTGQGGYGYTF.

The V gene is TRBV2, the J gene TRBJ2-3; 14 bases line up with TRBD2. CDR3 size: 17 residues. Germline CDR1 and CDR2: SNHLY and FYNNEI. Trimming removed 7 bases from V and 4 bases from J; junction bases left unmatched: 10. CDR3 nucleotide sequence: TGTGCCAGCACCGCCGGGACTAGCGGGAGAAGGGCAGATACGCAGTATTTT. Protein: CASTAGTSGRRADTQYF.

The gene calls are TRBV30 and TRBJ2-7, with 9 bases aligning to TRBD1. After removal of 3 bases from V and 6 bases from J, the junction contained 6 bases not matched to a gene. CDR1 is GTSNPN and CDR2 is SVGIG in the germline V gene (reference sequence). CDR3 length: 13 residues. This chain's CDR3 is CAWSLQGAGEQYF. The CDR3 DNA is TGTGCCTGGAGCTTACAGGGGGCGGGCGAGCAGTACTTC.

V usage is TRBV14 and J usage is TRBJ2-3; D might be TRBD1 (6 bases). V gave up 3 bases and J gave up 5 bases, with 15 bases separating them. Germline V CDR1 and CDR2: SGHDN, FVKESK. This CDR3 has 15 residues. CDR3 protein: CASSQGDKLRDTQYF. CDR3 in DNA: TGTGCCAGCAGCCAGGGGGACAAACTACGAGATACGCAGTATTTT.

The chain carries TRBV20-1 and TRBJ2-4; D gene ambiguous. V was trimmed by 6 bases and J by 5 bases, leaving 8 bases between them. Germline CDR1 is DFQATT and CDR2 is SNEGSKA (reference sequence). The length of the CDR3 is 11 residues. The CDR3 sequence: CSARPENIQYF. Here the CDR3 DNA reads TGCAGTGCAAGACCAGAAAACATTCAGTACTTC.

The chain has TRBV2 and TRBJ1-1; 8 bases agree with TRBD1. The CDR3 consists of 15 residues. The germline V gene has CDR1 SNHLY and CDR2 FYNNEI. V lost 3 bases to trimming and J lost 4 bases; unmatched junction nucleotides: 7. The CDR3 DNA follows: TGTGCCAGCAGTGAGTCAGGGGGCAAGGTCACTGAAGCTTTCTTT. This gives the protein CASSESGGKVTEAFF. Combining the CDR3 with reference TRBV2 and TRBJ1-1 gives the whole variable domain EPEVTQTPSHQVTQMGQEVILRCVPISNHLYFYWYRQILGQKVEFLVSFYNNEISEKSEIFDDQFSVERPDGSNFTLKIRSTKLEDSAMYFCASSESGGKVTEAFFGQGTRLTVV.

As to this clone: The sample has other DNA sequences that encode this CDR3 too. The chain has TRBV6-5 and TRBJ1-3; the D gene is possibly TRBD1 (5 bases). CDR3 length equals 14 residues. V lost 5 bases and J 1 base, leaving 9 bases between the germline ends. Germline loops: CDR1 MNHEY, CDR2 SVGAGI. CDR3 in DNA: TGTGCCAGCAGTAGGGGACGATCTGGAAACACCATATATTTT. Protein sequence: CASSRGRSGNTIYF.

The genes are TRBV30 and TRBJ2-7; D is possibly TRBD2 (5 bases). This CDR3 spans 12 amino acids. The V and J ends lost 3 bases and 6 bases respectively, with 12 bases between them. Germline values: CDR1 GTSNPN, CDR2 SVGIG (reference sequence). CDR3 loop: CAWSGTSFEQYF. CDR3 DNA sequence: TGTGCCTGGAGCGGAACTAGTTTCGAGCAGTACTTC.

For this clone: This same CDR3 is encoded by further DNA sequences in the sample. The J gene is TRBJ1-2, the V gene TRBV7-2, with D possibly being TRBD1 (5 bases). Germline CDR1 SGHTA, CDR2 FQGNSA. V was shortened by 5 bases and J by 5 bases, with 9 bases between the two germline ends. The CDR3 is 12 residues long. The CDR3 protein is CASSPTVYGYTF. CDR3 DNA: TGTGCCAGCAGCCCGACAGTTTATGGCTACACCTTC.

V gene TRBV2 combines with J gene TRBJ2-1, with 8 bases matching TRBD1. CDR3 length: 16 residues. J lost 4 bases, V lost 1 base, and 6 bases had no gene match. CDR1 and CDR2 (germline): SNHLY, FYNNEI. CDR3 amino acids: CASSEGRQGTYNEQFF. DNA for the CDR3: TGTGCCAGCAGTGAAGGGCGACAGGGGACTTACAATGAGCAGTTCTTC.

Turning to this clone: Other DNA sequences in the same sample also yield this CDR3. The chain joins TRBV18 to TRBJ1-1; D call uncertain. Germline V CDR1 and CDR2: KGHSH, LQKENI. This CDR3 comprises 13 residues. The V end lost 6 bases, the J end lost 0 bases, and 8 bases lay between the germline ends. This CDR3 is CASSQDLNTEAFF. CDR3 nucleotides: TGTGCCAGCTCCCAGGACCTGAACACTGAAGCTTTCTTT.

V and J are TRBV11-3 and TRBJ2-5; perhaps TRBD2 as D (7 bases). The CDR3 extends over 15 amino acids. Germline V gives CDR1 SGHNT, CDR2 YENEEA. V shed 1 base and J shed 4 bases, with 13 bases lying between them. DNA for the CDR3: TGTGCCAGCAGCTTAGGCCAGGGGAGGGGAGAGACCCAGTACTTC. It encodes CASSLGQGRGETQYF.

Points on this clone: Different DNA sequences within this sample yield the same CDR3. The chain is built from TRBV5-1 and TRBJ1-6, with a possible D match to TRBD1 (5 bases). Germline CDR1 SGHRS, CDR2 YFSETQ. This CDR3 is built from 16 residues. With 0 bases removed from V and 1 base from J, the gap between germline ends came to 8 bases. The CDR3 DNA is TGCGCCAGCAGCTTGGTCACAGGTTCCTATAATTCACCCCTCCACTTT. The encoded protein is CASSLVTGSYNSPLHF.

This clone was recorded once. This chain links TRBV28 with TRBJ1-2; possibly TRBD1 for D (6 bases). V gave up 8 bases and J gave up 5 bases, with 15 bases separating them. The CDR3 covers 13 residues. Germline CDR1 reads MDHEN; CDR2 reads SYDVKM. The CDR3 loop reads CASEGGGEYGYTF. The CDR3 nucleotides are TGTGCCAGCGAAGGGGGGGGAGAATATGGCTACACCTTC.

This clone was counted a single time. Other DNA sequences in this specimen translate into the identical CDR3. V is TRBV6-5 and J is TRBJ2-7, with D possibly matching TRBD1 (5 bases). In germline, CDR1 is MNHEY, CDR2 SVGAGI. This CDR3 is 13 amino acids long. Deletions cut 0 bases from V and 6 bases from J, with 9 bases between. CDR3 region: CASSYSGTGEQYF. The CDR3 region has the DNA TGTGCCAGCAGTTACTCGGGCACAGGCGAGCAGTACTTC.

J is TRBJ2-1 and V is TRBV18, with 12 bases fitting TRBD2. Germline assignment: CDR1 KGHSH and CDR2 LQKENI. This CDR3 contains 15 residues. The J segment lost 12 bases and the V segment lost 3 bases, leaving 9 bases of the junction unmatched. CDR3 sequence: CASSPVLLAGGGQFF. The CDR3 nucleotides are TGTGCCAGCTCACCTGTCCTACTAGCGGGAGGTGGGCAGTTCTTC.

This clone was counted only a few times. V is TRBV7-2 and J is TRBJ1-5, with 9 bases that match TRBD1. The V gene end was trimmed by 4 bases and the J gene end by 3 bases; junction bases not matched to a gene: 7. The CDR3 runs 16 residues. CDR1 is SGHTA and CDR2 is FQGNSA in the germline V gene. CDR3 in amino acids: CASSWGQGPVNQPQHF. Written as DNA, the CDR3 is TGTGCCAGCAGCTGGGGACAGGGCCCTGTCAATCAGCCCCAGCATTTT.

The V and J genes are TRBV18 and TRBJ1-5; TRBD1 agrees at 8 bases. Trimming cost V 5 bases and J 3 bases; bases outside gene matches: 6. The CDR3 is made up of 15 amino acids. Germline V gene data show CDR1 as KGHSH and CDR2 as LQKENI. In nucleotides, the CDR3 is TGTGCCAGCTCAAACCAGGGGGCGTCCAATCAGCCCCAGCATTTT. It codes for CASSNQGASNQPQHF.

Note on this clone: The sample carries other DNA sequences with the same CDR3. The gene calls are TRBV5-1 and TRBJ2-3, with a tentative D call TRBD2 (6 bases). The V end lost 0 bases, the J end lost 2 bases, and 10 bases lay between the germline ends. The CDR3 extends over 15 amino acids. CDR1 SGHRS and CDR2 YFSETQ come from the germline V gene. CDR3: CASSLEGRDTDTQYF. CDR3 DNA: TGCGCCAGCAGCTTGGAGGGGCGGGACACAGATACGCAGTATTTT.

The rearrangement uses TRBV5-1 and TRBJ2-2, with 7 bases aligning to TRBD1. V lost 8 bases to trimming and J lost 5 bases; unmatched junction nucleotides: 6. The CDR3 loop spans 13 amino acids. Germline CDR1 is SGHRS and CDR2 is YFSETQ. CDR3 sequence: CASTTGRTGELFF. The CDR3 DNA is TGCGCCAGTACGACAGGGAGAACCGGGGAGCTGTTTTTT.

The V and J genes are TRBV30 and TRBJ1-4; TRBD1 might be the D (5 bases). Deletions cut 4 bases from V and 0 bases from J, with 9 bases between. Germline CDR1 is GTSNPN and CDR2 is SVGIG (reference sequence). This CDR3 has 14 residues. The CDR3 DNA reads TGTGCCTGGAACCAGGGAGCAACTAATGAAAAACTGTTTTTT. Its protein is CAWNQGATNEKLFF.

This clone was seen a single time. The rearrangement joins TRBV18 to TRBJ2-7, with D maybe TRBD1 (6 bases). This CDR3 has 14 amino acids. V gave up 5 bases and J gave up 1 base, with 12 bases separating them. Germline loops: CDR1 KGHSH, CDR2 LQKENI. The CDR3 sequence: CASSSSTGSYEQYF. CDR3 coding DNA: TGTGCCAGCTCATCCTCGACAGGTTCCTACGAGCAGTACTTC. Drawing the rest from reference TRBV18 and TRBJ2-7, the complete variable domain is NAGVMQNPRHLVRRRGQEARLRCSPMKGHSHVYWYRQLPEEGLKFMVYLQKENIIDESGMPKERFSAEFPKEGPSILRIQQVVRGDSAAYFCASSSSTGSYEQYFGPGTRLTVT.

This rearrangement joins TRBV7-9 to TRBJ2-3, with TRBD1 identical over 9 bases. Losses at the gene ends were 5 bases for V and 1 base for J; bases not matched to a gene: 4. Looked up from germline, CDR1 is SEHNR and CDR2 is FQNEAQ (reference sequence). CDR3 size: 15 residues. The CDR3 region is CASSHRDRGTDTQYF. The CDR3 region has the DNA TGTGCCAGCAGCCACCGGGACAGGGGCACAGATACGCAGTATTTT.